The clone carrying this T cell receptor (beta chain) was seen only a few times. Its antigen is as yet unknown. V dropped 6 bases and J dropped 0 bases, with 9 bases sitting between them. Germline V gene lookup returns CDR1 LGHDT and CDR2 YNNKEL (reference sequence). The CDR3 has 14 amino acids. This record belongs to a study of T-cell reconstitution after alpha-beta-depleted transplantation in children. Researchers prepared the TCRbeta library using unique molecular identifiers, the study reports. MiXCR, applied by TCRdb to the PCR reads, yields one record per CDR3 protein. There are 500,000 to 750,000 distinct CDR3 sequences in the sample; 25% to 30% occur only once, and approximately 33% lies in the top ten. Study-wide results and limits: There were some patients whose high TCRbeta diversity at day 60 came from surviving recipient T cells and thymic progenitors. About two months after transplant, alpha-beta T cells reportedly came from several hundred expanded graft clones.

The receptor comes from a boy in the first two years of life with Wiskott-Aldrich syndrome, due to receive a stem cell transplant. Sequences were derived from PBMCs, sampled before TCRalphabeta/CD19-depleted stem cell transplant. V gene TRBV3-1 combines with J gene TRBJ1-3; a weak D match, TRBD1 (5 bases). The CDR3 sequence: CASSRQSSGNTIYF. CDR3 bases: TGTGCCAGCAGTAGACAGAGCTCTGGAAACACCATATATTTT.